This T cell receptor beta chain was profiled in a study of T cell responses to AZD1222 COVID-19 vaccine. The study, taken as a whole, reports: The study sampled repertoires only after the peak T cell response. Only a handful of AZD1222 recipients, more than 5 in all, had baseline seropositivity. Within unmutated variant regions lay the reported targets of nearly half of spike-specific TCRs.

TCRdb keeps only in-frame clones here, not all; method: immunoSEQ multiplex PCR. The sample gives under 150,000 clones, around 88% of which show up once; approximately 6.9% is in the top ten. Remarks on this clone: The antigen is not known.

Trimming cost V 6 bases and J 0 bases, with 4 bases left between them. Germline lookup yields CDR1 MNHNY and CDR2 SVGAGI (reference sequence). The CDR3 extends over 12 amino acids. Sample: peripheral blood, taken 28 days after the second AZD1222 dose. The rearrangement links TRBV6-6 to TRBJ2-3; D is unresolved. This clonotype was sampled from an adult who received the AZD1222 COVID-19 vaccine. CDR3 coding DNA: TGTGCCAGCAGCCCTAGCACAGATACGCAGTATTTT. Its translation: CASSPSTDTQYF.